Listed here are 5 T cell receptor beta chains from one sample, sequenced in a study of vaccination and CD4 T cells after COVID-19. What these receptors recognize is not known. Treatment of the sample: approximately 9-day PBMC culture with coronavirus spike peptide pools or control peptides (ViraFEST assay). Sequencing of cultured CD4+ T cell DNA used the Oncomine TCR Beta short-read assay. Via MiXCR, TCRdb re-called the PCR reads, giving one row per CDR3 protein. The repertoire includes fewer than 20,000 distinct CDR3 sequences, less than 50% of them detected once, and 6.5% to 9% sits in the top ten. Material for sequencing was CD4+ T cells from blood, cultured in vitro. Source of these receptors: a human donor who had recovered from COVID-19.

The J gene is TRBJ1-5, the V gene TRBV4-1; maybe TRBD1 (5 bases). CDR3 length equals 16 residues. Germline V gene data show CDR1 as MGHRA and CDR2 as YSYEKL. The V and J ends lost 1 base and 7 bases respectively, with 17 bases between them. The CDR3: CASSQVWSGNWQPQHF. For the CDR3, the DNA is TGCGCCAGCAGCCAAGTTTGGTCAGGGAACTGGCAGCCCCAGCATTTT.

CDR3 loop: CSVVKGGNTEAFF. The CDR3 coding sequence is TGCAGCGTTGTAAAGGGGGGGAACACTGAAGCTTTCTTT. V and J are TRBV29-1 and TRBJ1-1, with D maybe TRBD1 (6 bases). CDR1 is SQVTM and CDR2 is ANQGSEA in the germline V gene. The CDR3 contains 13 residues. V shed 4 bases and J shed 1 base, with 10 bases lying between them.

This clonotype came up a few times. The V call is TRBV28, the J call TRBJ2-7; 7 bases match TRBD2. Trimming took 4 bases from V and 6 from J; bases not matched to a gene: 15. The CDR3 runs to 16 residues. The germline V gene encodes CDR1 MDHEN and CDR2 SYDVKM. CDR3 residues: CASSSLGGRGEGEQYF. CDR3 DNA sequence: TGTGCCAGCAGTTCCCTCGGAGGGAGGGGAGAGGGCGAGCAGTACTTC.

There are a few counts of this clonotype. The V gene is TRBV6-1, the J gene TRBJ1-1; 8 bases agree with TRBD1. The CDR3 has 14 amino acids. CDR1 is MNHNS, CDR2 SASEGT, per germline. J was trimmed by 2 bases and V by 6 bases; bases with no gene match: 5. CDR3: CASSRDRSNTEAFF. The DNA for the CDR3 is TGTGCCAGCAGCCGGGACAGGAGTAACACTGAAGCTTTCTTT.

As DNA, the CDR3 is TGCGCCAGCAGCTTCCCTCGTGGGGCCTACAATGAGCAGTTCTTC. It translates to CASSFPRGAYNEQFF. The genes are TRBV5-1 and TRBJ2-1; D is undetermined. Trimming pared 2 bases from V and 2 bases from J, leaving 11 bases between. Germline-derived CDR1 and CDR2 are SGHRS and YFSETQ. CDR3 length equals 15 residues. Full variable domain (remainder filled in from reference TRBV5-1 and TRBJ2-1): KAGVTQTPRYLIKTRGQQVTLSCSPISGHRSVSWYQQTPGQGLQFLFEYFSETQRNKGNFPGRFSGRQFSNSRSEMNVSTLELGDSALYLCASSFPRGAYNEQFFGPGTRLTVL.